The source of this T cell receptor beta chain is a study of T-cell memory formation after mild COVID-19 (dated by TCRdb to about 2021). With respect to the entire study: TCR sequence clusters from the two donors were largely donor specific. T-cell clones expanding and contracting after mild COVID-19 in a couple of donors were tracked by longitudinal TCRalpha and TCRbeta repertoire sequencing. Two young, previously healthy adult volunteers made up the cohort, one male and one female. The paper as a whole reports these results and caveats: Whether the second-wave clones peaking on day 37 were SARS-CoV-2 specific was not confirmed. Clones that contracted from day 15 to 85 showed balanced CD4/CD8 phenotypes, whereas a second wave of clones that expanded from day 15 to 37 leaned towards CD4+. The study included only a couple of mild cases, and larger cohorts that include severe cases with pre-infection samples were judged to be necessary. Contracting CD4+ clones were found mainly in CM and EM memory subsets, while CD8+ clones were enriched in EMRA. Some responding clones were detected in pre-infection memory, suggesting pre-existing cross-reactive memory T cells joined the SARS-CoV-2 response.

Ficoll-Paque density gradient centrifugation was used to isolate PBMCs. The instrument was an Illumina NovaSeq 6000. Using 5'RACE with constant-segment primers, TCRalpha and TCRbeta cDNA libraries were constructed, with sample barcodes and unique molecular identifiers added in the process. RNA was extracted from every sample with Trizol reagent. Libraries were amplified in two PCR steps, with a second sample barcode and Illumina TruSeq adapters added in the second step. Sequencing of libraries was performed on an Illumina NovaSeq with 2 x 150 bp paired-end reads. As for how the authors treated the data: Reads were demultiplexed and collapsed into UMI-guided consensus sequences with migec v1.2.7. Using mixcr v2.1.11, UMI consensuses were aligned to TRA and TRB V and J templates and then assembled into clonotypes. Clonotypes were classified as expanded or contracted when called significant by both edgeR and NoisET, with noise models trained on biological replicates. edgeR calls used a false discovery rate-adjusted p below 0.01 and a log2 fold-change threshold of 1. As an exploratory analysis of dynamics, PCA with hierarchical clustering was applied to max-normalized trajectories of the 1000 most abundant clonotypes. Separately sequenced CD4+ and CD8+ repertoires were used to assign the CD4 or CD8 phenotype of responding clones. The public reads were reprocessed in TCRdb via fastp at Q25 and MiXCR, keeping in-frame beta chains. Every CDR3 protein is listed once, alongside the most common genes and DNA of its rows. TCRdb, not the original authors, processed these V and J calls. The sample has 350,000 to 550,000 distinct CDR3 sequences on record, about a sixth of them singletons. The top ten hold about a fifth of the sample.

The trim is 4 bases for V and 2 bases for J, with a gap of 9 bases between the germline ends. CDR3 length: 15 amino acids, cysteine to phenylalanine. Only the CDR3 portion is preserved as DNA: 45 bases, with reading frame beginning at the first base. CDR1 and CDR2 (MNHNS, SASEGT) derive from the germline V gene. This clonotype has only a few counts. It lacks a known antigen. No much larger clonotype is one base removed from it; base qualities were not supplied. The sequenced sample was PBMCs or a T cell subset sorted from them (not recorded which). The clonotype was recovered from a young man who had mild COVID-19 (a few samples of this study predate the infection). The sample titles of this study are shuffled in the database, so cell type and time point are left out; the donor was told from shared clones. This chain is built from TRBV6-1 and TRBJ2-6, with no D gene named confidently. CDR3 region: CASSGGRTGANVLTF. In nucleotide form, the sequence is TGTGCCAGCAGTGGGGGTCGGACTGGGGCCAACGTCCTGACTTTC.